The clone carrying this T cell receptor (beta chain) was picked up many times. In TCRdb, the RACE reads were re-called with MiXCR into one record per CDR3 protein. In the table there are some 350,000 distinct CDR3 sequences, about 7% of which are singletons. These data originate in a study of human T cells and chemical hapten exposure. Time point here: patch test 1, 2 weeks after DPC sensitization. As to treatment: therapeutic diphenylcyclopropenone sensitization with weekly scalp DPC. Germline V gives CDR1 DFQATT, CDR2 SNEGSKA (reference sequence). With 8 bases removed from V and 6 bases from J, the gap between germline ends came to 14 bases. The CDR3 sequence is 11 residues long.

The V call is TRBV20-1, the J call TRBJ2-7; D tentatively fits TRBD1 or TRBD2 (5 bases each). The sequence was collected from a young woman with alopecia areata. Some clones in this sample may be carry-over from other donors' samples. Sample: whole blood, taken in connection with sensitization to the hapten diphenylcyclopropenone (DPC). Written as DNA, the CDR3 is TGCAGTCTCCGGGGCCCCTCCGAGCAGTACTTC. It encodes CSLRGPSEQYF.